Listed here are 23 T cell receptor beta chains from one sample, sequenced in a study of T cells in Graves' hyperthyroidism and ophthalmopathy. Amplification targeted TCR beta CDR3 regions from RNA transcripts. HTBI primers were the set used in a first-round RT-PCR of the TCR CDR3. TCRdb itself ran the multiplex PCR reads through MiXCR, one entry per CDR3 protein. The data hold about 200,000 distinct CDR3 sequences, with roughly 17% observed a single time. The sequencing input was blood. The receptor set was obtained from a man over 45 with Graves' hyperthyroidism.

At least ten counts were recorded for this clonotype. V is TRBV7-3 and J is TRBJ2-5; 8 bases are shared with TRBD2. The CDR3 loop spans 15 amino acids. Germline trimming cut 2 bases from V and 5 bases from J; bases unmatched to any gene: 7. CDR1 is SGHTA, CDR2 FQGTGA, per germline. CDR3 in amino acids: CASSLAGGTRETQYF. In nucleotides, the CDR3 is TGTGCCAGCAGCTTAGCGGGAGGCACTCGGGAGACCCAGTACTTC.

J is TRBJ2-1 and V is TRBV20-1, with D perhaps matching TRBD1 (6 bases). Trimming removed 2 bases at V and 5 bases at J, with 13 bases between. This CDR3 has 14 residues. Germline CDR1 and CDR2: DFQATT and SNEGSKA (reference sequence). CDR3 coding DNA: TGCAGTGCTAGACGGCAGGGGCTACACAATGAGCAGTTCTTC. It translates to CSARRQGLHNEQFF.

The CDR3 region is CAWSGTALNYGYTF. The CDR3 nucleotides are TGTGCCTGGAGTGGGACAGCCCTTAACTATGGCTACACCTTC. V usage is TRBV30 and J usage is TRBJ1-2; D is perhaps TRBD1 (6 bases). V was cut by 1 base and J by 1 base, with 10 bases left in between. The CDR3 is 14 amino acids. CDR1 and CDR2 (germline): GTSNPN, SVGIG (reference sequence).

This clonotype was recorded at least ten times. The chain links TRBV30 to TRBJ2-7; no clear D. Trimming pared 0 bases from V and 5 bases from J, leaving 8 bases between. Germline loops: CDR1 GTSNPN, CDR2 SVGIG (reference sequence). The CDR3 consists of 12 residues. Here the CDR3 reads CAWSVAVNEQYF. The CDR3 nucleotides read TGTGCCTGGAGTGTAGCTGTTAACGAGCAGTACTTC.

This clonotype was seen at least ten times. This chain joins TRBV28 and TRBJ2-7; 7 bases fit TRBD1. CDR1 and CDR2 (germline): MDHEN, SYDVKM. Trimming cost V 6 bases and J 5 bases; bases outside gene matches: 4. The CDR3 contains 12 residues. The CDR3 reads CASSNDRDEQYF. The CDR3 nucleotides are TGTGCCAGCAGCAACGACAGGGACGAGCAGTACTTC.

This clonotype appeared many times. The rearrangement links TRBV12-3 or TRBV12-4 to TRBJ2-7, with 11 positions matching TRBD2. The V gene end was trimmed by 6 bases and the J gene end by 6 bases; junction bases not matched to a gene: 10. The length of the CDR3 is 15 residues. CDR3 residues: CASSRTTSGRGEQYF. CDR3 coding DNA: TGTGCCAGCAGCAGGACAACTAGCGGGAGAGGCGAGCAGTACTTC.

At least ten counts were recorded for this clonotype. This rearrangement joins TRBV18 to TRBJ1-1; possibly TRBD1 for D (5 bases). The CDR3 sequence is 14 residues long. The germline V gene has CDR1 KGHSH and CDR2 LQKENI. V dropped 6 bases and J dropped 2 bases, with 13 bases sitting between them. The CDR3 reads CASSLQGYNTEAFF. CDR3 nucleotide sequence: TGTGCCAGCTCGTTGCAGGGATACAACACTGAAGCTTTCTTT.

This clonotype was found many times. The chain links TRBV27 to TRBJ2-6; D is ambiguous. CDR1 and CDR2 (germline): MNHEY, SMNVEV (reference sequence). The CDR3 contains 15 residues. The V gene lost 6 bases and the J gene lost 0 bases, with 9 bases spanning the gap. The CDR3, as DNA: TGTGCCAGCAGCCGTATCAGCTCTGGGGCCAACGTCCTGACTTTC. Its protein product is CASSRISSGANVLTF.

In the case of this clonotype: At one end, the junction sequence differs from germline, possibly due to a read error. V is TRBV14 and J is TRBJ2-1, with 7 bases identical to TRBD2. Germline V gene lookup returns CDR1 SGHDN and CDR2 FVKESK. The CDR3 loop spans 16 amino acids. CDR3 in amino acids: CASGQPKSLALNEQFF. The DNA of the CDR3 is TGTGCCAGCGGCCAACCAAAATCACTAGCGCTCAATGAGCAGTTCTTC.

This clonotype has at least ten counts. The chain uses TRBV12-3 or TRBV12-4 and TRBJ2-4; D is undetermined. CDR3 length: 12 residues. Trimming removed 1 base from V and 7 bases from J, with 5 bases in between. The CDR3 here is CASSLEGNIQYF. The DNA of the CDR3 is TGTGCCAGCAGTTTAGAAGGGAACATTCAGTACTTC.

This rearrangement joins TRBV6-1 to TRBJ1-5; 9 bases are a match to TRBD1. The V and J ends lost 6 bases and 6 bases, in that order; junction bases with no gene match: 9. The CDR3 has 15 residues. CDR1 is MNHNS and CDR2 is SASEGT in the germline V gene. CDR3 sequence (DNA): TGTGCCAGCAGCGCTGGGACAGGGATTTTTCAGCCCCAGCATTTT. Translating gives CASSAGTGIFQPQHF.

This clonotype turned up a few times. The V and J genes are TRBV7-2 and TRBJ2-7, with D perhaps given as TRBD1 or TRBD2 (5 bases each). The germline V gene has CDR1 SGHTA and CDR2 FQGNSA. V was clipped by 0 bases and J by 2 bases, with 11 bases between them. The CDR3 length is 15 residues. CDR3 DNA sequence: TGTGCCAGCAGCTTAGCCGGGACGGGACCCTACGAGCAGTACTTC. Translation gives CASSLAGTGPYEQYF.

The chain joins TRBV20-1 to TRBJ1-5, with TRBD1 matching 7 bases. Per germline, CDR1 DFQATT and CDR2 SNEGSKA (reference sequence). This CDR3 spans 13 amino acids. The ends lost 5 bases at V and 4 bases at J; junction bases unmatched: 5. In DNA, the CDR3 is TGCAGTGCTCCACCACAGGGGAATCAGCCCCAGCATTTT. Protein: CSAPPQGNQPQHF.

This clonotype was counted ten times or more. The V and J genes are TRBV12-3 or TRBV12-4 and TRBJ2-5; D gene ambiguous. The CDR3 sequence is 13 residues long. V gave up 4 bases and J gave up 4 bases, with 10 bases separating them. CDR3 DNA sequence: TGTGCCAGCAGTTCCCCAGAAATAGAGACCCAGTACTTC. Translation gives CASSSPEIETQYF.

This clonotype was picked up a small number of times. J is TRBJ1-5 and V is TRBV24-1; 10 bases match TRBD1. CDR1 is KGHDR, CDR2 SFDVKD, per germline. The ends lost 3 bases at V and 6 bases at J; junction bases unmatched: 7. The CDR3 covers 16 residues. CDR3 residues: CATSDLDRGQVQPQHF. In DNA, the CDR3 is TGTGCCACCAGTGATCTCGACAGGGGGCAGGTTCAGCCCCAGCATTTT.

This clonotype has a count of ten or more. V gene TRBV20-1 combines with J gene TRBJ2-1, with D perhaps assigned TRBD1 or TRBD2 (5 bases each). From germline, CDR1 is DFQATT and CDR2 SNEGSKA (reference sequence). This CDR3 contains 16 residues. V shed 1 base and J shed 0 bases, with 13 bases lying between them. CDR3: CSARATGRRSYNEQFF. DNA of the CDR3: TGCAGTGCTAGAGCGACGGGACGTCGCTCCTACAATGAGCAGTTCTTC.

The rearrangement uses TRBV2 and TRBJ2-3, with TRBD2 as a possible D gene (7 bases). CDR1 and CDR2 (germline): SNHLY, FYNNEI. The ends were cut back, 11 bases at V and 0 bases at J, with 12 bases in the middle. The CDR3 sequence is 13 residues long. The CDR3 DNA reads as TGTGCCGGAAAGGGGGGGAGCACAGATACGCAGTATTTT. The encoded protein is CAGKGGSTDTQYF.

This clonotype appeared many times. V gene TRBV30 combines with J gene TRBJ2-7; D gene unclear. This CDR3 spans 12 amino acids. In germline, CDR1 is GTSNPN, CDR2 SVGIG (reference sequence). The V gene lost 3 bases and the J gene lost 2 bases, with 8 bases spanning the gap. The CDR3 sequence is CAWSLLTYEQYF. The CDR3 DNA reads TGTGCCTGGAGCCTGTTAACCTACGAGCAGTACTTC.

This clonotype showed up many times. The rearrangement links TRBV27 to TRBJ2-7, with D unclear. Germline V gene sequence: CDR1 MNHEY, CDR2 SMNVEV (reference sequence). Trimming cost V 6 bases and J 7 bases, with 19 bases left between them. The CDR3 covers 14 residues. CDR3 nucleotides: TGTGCCAGCAGGGTTGGATTGGAGTTGGGTGAGCAGTACTTC. Protein: CASRVGLELGEQYF.

This clonotype has only a few counts. The CDR3 sequence is CASQDRDGYTEAFF. Written as DNA, the CDR3 is TGTGCCAGCCAGGACAGGGACGGGTACACTGAAGCTTTCTTT. The chain recombines TRBV7-9 with TRBJ1-1, with 8 positions matching TRBD1. Unmatched junction bases numbered 8, after V lost 8 bases and J lost 3 bases. CDR1 is SEHNR, CDR2 FQNEAQ, per germline (reference sequence). The CDR3 is 14 amino acids.

This clonotype was detected only once. A much larger clone lies a single base off, so this may be a read error. The gene calls are TRBV7-9 and TRBJ2-7; D may match TRBD1 or TRBD2 (7 bases each). The V and J ends lost 2 bases and 7 bases respectively, with 24 bases between them. CDR1 and CDR2 from the germline V gene are SEHNR and FQNEAQ (reference sequence). The length of the CDR3 is 17 residues. In nucleotides, the CDR3 is TGTGCCAGCAGCTTAAGTTGGGAGGGGGCGCGTTCTTATGAGCAGTACTTC. This sequence encodes CASSLSWEGARSYEQYF.

This clonotype was seen a few times. The V gene is TRBV28, the J gene TRBJ2-5; weak D call: TRBD2 (6 bases). V was clipped by 6 bases and J by 4 bases, with 15 bases between them. In germline, CDR1 is MDHEN, CDR2 SYDVKM. This CDR3 is 14 amino acids long. The CDR3 protein is CASSPDSGPETQYF. Here the CDR3 DNA reads TGTGCCAGCAGCCCCGATAGCGGTCCAGAGACCCAGTACTTC.

Ten or more counts support this clonotype. This chain connects TRBV2 to TRBJ2-2, with TRBD2 as a possible D gene (5 bases). With 8 bases removed from V and 1 base from J, the gap between germline ends came to 5 bases. Germline CDR1 reads SNHLY; CDR2 reads FYNNEI. This CDR3 has 12 amino acids. CDR3 DNA: TGTGCCAGCCGGGAGAACACCGGGGAGCTGTTTTTT. This gives the protein CASRENTGELFF.